These 4 T cell receptor beta chains originate from one sample sequenced in a study of breast tumors, draining lymph nodes, adjacent tissues (TCRdb year 2016). Library prep was done by multiplex PCR. The reads were generated on an Illumina HiSeq 2000. TCRdb trimmed public reads at Q25 via fastp, called clones via MiXCR and kept in-frame beta chains. Each CDR3 protein gets just one entry, which takes the most common genes and DNA from the rows behind it. This sample has about 12,000 distinct CDR3 sequences in its table, and approximately 50% of those were observed once. Clones ranked in the top ten supply around a third of the sample. The material sequenced was breast tumor tissue. These receptors were obtained from a female donor with breast cancer. Some clones in this sample may be carry-over from other donors' samples.

This clonotype is medium-sized within its sample. The chain recombines TRBV6-5 with TRBJ1-4; unclear D gene. The CDR3 sequence is 13 residues long. From germline, CDR1 is MNHEY and CDR2 SVGAGI. Between the trimmed V and J ends, which lost 5 bases and 3 bases, there was a span of 7 bases. As DNA, the CDR3 is TGTGCCAGCAGTGGACTTGCTAATGAAAAACTGTTTTTT. Protein: CASSGLANEKLFF.

Only one count was recorded for this clonotype. The J gene is TRBJ2-3, the V gene TRBV20-1, with D unresolved. The length of the CDR3 is 15 residues. Trimming stripped 1 base from V and 0 bases from J, with 11 bases between. Germline V CDR1 and CDR2: DFQATT, SNEGSKA (reference sequence). The CDR3 loop is CSARVSLLSTDTQYF. CDR3 sequence (DNA): TGCAGTGCTAGAGTAAGCCTTCTAAGCACAGATACGCAGTATTTT.

The chain's CDR3 is CATSDRDRADNEQFF. Here the CDR3 DNA reads TGTGCCACCAGTGATCGGGACAGGGCCGACAATGAGCAGTTCTTC. The rearrangement joins TRBV24-1 to TRBJ2-1; 9 bases are a match to TRBD1. This CDR3 region has 15 residues. The V gene end was trimmed by 3 bases and the J gene end by 5 bases; junction bases not matched to a gene: 4. Germline loops: CDR1 KGHDR, CDR2 SFDVKD.

The chain has TRBV5-1 and TRBJ2-3; a weak D match, TRBD1 (5 bases). The V gene's germline CDR1 is SGHRS and CDR2 YFSETQ. This CDR3 has 17 amino acids. The germline V and J ends were trimmed by 4 bases and 0 bases, with 18 bases remaining between them. The CDR3 DNA follows: TGCGCCAGCAGCGAGAGCTCAGGGTCTTCTAGCACAGATACGCAGTATTTT. It codes for CASSESSGSSSTDTQYF.